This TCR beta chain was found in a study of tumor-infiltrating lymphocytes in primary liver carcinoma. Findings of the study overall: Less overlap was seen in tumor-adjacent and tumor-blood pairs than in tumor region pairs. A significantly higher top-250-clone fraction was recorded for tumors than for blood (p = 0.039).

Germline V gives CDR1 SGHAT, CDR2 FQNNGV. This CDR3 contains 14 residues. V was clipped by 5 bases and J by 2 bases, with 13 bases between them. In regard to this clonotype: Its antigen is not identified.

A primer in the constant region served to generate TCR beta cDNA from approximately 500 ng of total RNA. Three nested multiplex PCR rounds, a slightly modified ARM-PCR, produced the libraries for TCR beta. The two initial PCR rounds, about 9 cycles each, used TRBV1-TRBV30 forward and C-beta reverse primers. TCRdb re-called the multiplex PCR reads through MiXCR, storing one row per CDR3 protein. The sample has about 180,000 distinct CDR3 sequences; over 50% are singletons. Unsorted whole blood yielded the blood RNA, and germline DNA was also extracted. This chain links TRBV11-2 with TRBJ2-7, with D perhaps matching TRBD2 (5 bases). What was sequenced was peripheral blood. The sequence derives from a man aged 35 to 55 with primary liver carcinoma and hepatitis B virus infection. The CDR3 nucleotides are TGTGCCAGCAGCACCGCTGGAGGTGCCTACGAGCAGTACTTC. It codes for CASSTAGGAYEQYF.